The clone carrying this TCR beta chain was recorded many times. Its specificity is not known. Healthy Caucasians alone served as donors. Via MiXCR, TCRdb re-called the 5' RACE reads, giving one row per CDR3 protein. The sample consists of 130,000 to 150,000 distinct CDR3 sequences, 3% to 4.5% of them appearing once. This sample stems from a study of identical twins. Study outcomes and limitations: Twins shared beta out-of-frame sequences in excess, but this excess was weaker. Fewer insertions characterized abundant cord blood beta clonotypes, whereas memory repertoires showed none. Modelling approaches yielded underestimates of out-of-frame TCR alpha sharing between monozygotic twins.

The germline CDR1 and CDR2 sequences are MRHNA and SNTAGT. J lost 3 bases, V lost 4 bases, and 10 bases had no gene match. CDR3 length: 17 amino acids. The specimen was memory T cells sorted from blood. This receptor was identified in a man between 18 and 35 years old in good health. This rearrangement joins TRBV6-4 to TRBJ2-1, with 9 nucleotides matching TRBD2. CDR3 in amino acids: CASSADPSGTFYNEQFF. The DNA of the CDR3 is TGTGCCAGCAGTGCGGATCCTAGCGGGACGTTCTACAATGAGCAGTTCTTC.